Sequencing of this T cell receptor (beta chain) was carried out in a study of CD8 T cells in Susac syndrome. CD8+ and CD4+ T cells taken from blood had their TCR beta sequenced. When the RNA was reverse transcribed, random hexamers were used with an input of roughly 0.45 to 1 ug. The CDR3 of TCR beta was amplified by immunoSEQ multiplex PCR across 54 Vbeta and 13 Jbeta. From the immunoSEQ multiplex PCR reads, TCRdb called clonotypes with MiXCR, one entry per CDR3 protein. Of 150,000 to 200,000 distinct CDR3 sequences in the sample, over 85% were seen once. Details on this clonotype: The limits of the CDR3 on the DNA are not certain, so only TCRdb's listed CDR3 is given.

The CDR3 totals 14 residues, both ends included. CDR1 SQVTM and CDR2 ANQGSEA come from the germline V gene. Input material: CD4+ T cells from PBMCs. J is TRBJ2-7 and V is TRBV29-1; TRBD2 is taken as the D call from the table, unchecked against the DNA. The receptor was derived from a human donor in good health. CDR3 amino acids: CSVVLVGGQAEQYF.